Below are 8 T cell receptor beta chains sequenced from a single sample in a study of identical twins. Via MiXCR, TCRdb re-called the 5' RACE reads, giving one row per CDR3 protein. The table has hundreds of thousands of distinct CDR3 sequences, about a fifth seen once. This sample was also put to use in a study of yellow fever vaccine responses in identical twins.

Sample: CD4+ T cells sorted from blood. The receptors shown here come from a woman aged 18-35 years in good health.

This clonotype was counted a few times. V usage is TRBV24-1 and J usage is TRBJ2-2; D is perhaps TRBD2 (6 bases). The V gene lost 3 bases and the J gene lost 5 bases, with 12 bases spanning the gap. The CDR3 spans 15 residues. Germline CDR1 KGHDR, CDR2 SFDVKD. Here the CDR3 reads CATSDRRTITGELFF. CDR3 nucleotide sequence: TGTGCCACCAGTGATCGAAGGACTATTACCGGGGAGCTGTTTTTT.

The V and J genes are TRBV7-9 and TRBJ1-4; 7 nucleotides line up with TRBD1. The CDR3 runs to 15 residues. Germline CDR1 SEHNR, CDR2 FQNEAQ (reference sequence). Trimming took 1 base from V and 8 from J; bases not matched to a gene: 7. CDR3 sequence (DNA): TGTGCCAGCAGCTTAGACGGACAGGCAAACGAAAAACTGTTTTTT. Its protein product is CASSLDGQANEKLFF.

The CDR3 sequence: CAIPRAGVNTEAFF. The CDR3 nucleotides are TGCGCCATACCTAGGGCAGGGGTGAACACTGAAGCTTTCTTT. This chain connects TRBV5-1 to TRBJ1-1, with a possible D match to TRBD1 (6 bases). Looked up from germline, CDR1 is SGHRS and CDR2 is YFSETQ. The CDR3 contains 14 residues. The ends were cut back, 9 bases at V and 0 bases at J, with 15 bases in the middle.

The V call is TRBV2, the J call TRBJ2-7; 8 bases match TRBD2. J lost 2 bases, V lost 3 bases, and 3 bases had no gene match. The CDR3 contains 14 residues. Germline V gene sequence: CDR1 SNHLY, CDR2 FYNNEI. CDR3 loop: CASSDSGGTYEQYV. CDR3 nucleotide sequence: TGTGCCAGCAGTGACTCGGGGGGGACCTACGAGCAGTACGTC.

This clonotype was seen a few times. The CDR3 region has the DNA TGTGCCAGCTCACCACTACTAGCGGGAGGGACGGATGAGCAGTTCTTC. Its protein product is CASSPLLAGGTDEQFF. The chain combines TRBV18 with TRBJ2-1; 13 nucleotides match TRBD2. CDR1 is KGHSH and CDR2 is LQKENI in the germline V gene. V dropped 1 base and J dropped 8; count of bases not matched to a gene: 5. The length of the CDR3 is 16 residues.

Points on this clonotype: A much larger clone differs by one base, so this may be a read error. This chain joins TRBV20-1 and TRBJ2-2; D gene ambiguous. Trimming left V 7 bases short and J 2 bases short, with 14 bases between. CDR1 is DFQATT and CDR2 is SNEGSKA in the germline V gene (reference sequence). CDR3 size: 14 residues. CDR3 nucleotide sequence: TGCAGTGTTACGGGCCTCGGTAACACCGGGGAGCTGTTTTTT. Translating it yields CSVTGLGNTGELFF.

This clonotype was seen ten or more times. The genes are TRBV12-3 or TRBV12-4 and TRBJ2-2, with unresolved D. Trimming shortened V by 1 base and J by 5 bases, and 5 bases separated the two germline ends. CDR3 length: 13 residues. CDR3 protein: CASSLVETGELFF. CDR3 nucleotides: TGTGCCAGCAGTTTAGTCGAAACCGGGGAGCTGTTTTTT.

The V and J genes are TRBV4-1 and TRBJ2-6; maybe TRBD2 (6 bases). Trimming removed 4 bases from V and 4 bases from J, with 20 bases in between. The germline V gene encodes CDR1 MGHRA and CDR2 YSYEKL. The CDR3 is made up of 18 amino acids. The CDR3 protein is CASSPEGQGFFGANVLTF. For the CDR3, the DNA is TGCGCCAGCAGCCCGGAGGGGCAGGGCTTCTTCGGGGCCAACGTCCTGACTTTC.